This entry lists 24 T cell receptor beta chains sequenced from one sample in a study of CD8 T cells in Susac syndrome. The authors reverse transcribed 0.5 to 1 ug RNA with random hexamers. TCRdb processed the immunoSEQ multiplex PCR reads anew with MiXCR; each CDR3 protein has one entry. There are around 270,000 distinct CDR3 sequences in the sample; roughly 85% occur only once, and approximately 0.2% lies in the top ten. Material: CD8+ T cells from PBMCs. These receptor sequences come from a human donor with multiple sclerosis.

The rearrangement uses TRBV15 and TRBJ2-5, with D maybe TRBD1 (6 bases). The CDR3 is made up of 17 amino acids. Trimming took off 5 bases at V and 3 bases at J, with 22 bases between the two ends. Germline loops: CDR1 LNHNV, CDR2 YYDKDF (reference sequence). The CDR3 is CATSGRMSGVLEETQYF. Written as DNA, the CDR3 is TGTGCCACCAGCGGTCGCATGTCAGGGGTCCTTGAAGAGACCCAGTACTTC.

In its sample, this clonotype was seen once. The chain carries TRBV28 and TRBJ2-7; perhaps D is TRBD1 or TRBD2 (5 bases each). The CDR3 length is 17 residues. Trimming took off 2 bases at V and 7 bases at J, with 24 bases between the two ends. Germline CDR1 reads MDHEN; CDR2 reads SYDVKM. The CDR3 coding sequence is TGTGCCAGCAGTTTAGGGGGTGTATTCATTCCAACGGGGGAGCAGTACTTC. This encodes CASSLGGVFIPTGEQYF.

This rearrangement joins TRBV27 to TRBJ2-2; possible D gene TRBD2, 6 bases. The germline V gene has CDR1 MNHEY and CDR2 SMNVEV (reference sequence). V was pared by 5 bases and J by 2 bases, with 9 bases between. The CDR3 length is 14 residues. The CDR3 loop reads CASSMEGNTGELFF. In nucleotides, the CDR3 is TGTGCCAGCAGTATGGAGGGTAACACCGGGGAGCTGTTTTTT.

The count of this clonotype is one. The chain combines TRBV27 with TRBJ2-7; D unclear. Trimming pared 11 bases from V and 4 bases from J, leaving 9 bases between. In germline, CDR1 is MNHEY, CDR2 SMNVEV (reference sequence). The CDR3 covers 10 residues. CDR3 protein: CARIRYEQYF. CDR3 in DNA: TGTGCCCGAATCCGATACGAGCAGTACTTC.

CDR3 bases: TGCAGTGCTAGAGGAGCCGGGACAGGTGTTGAGCCCCAGCATTTT. Protein sequence: CSARGAGTGVEPQHF. The rearrangement links TRBV20-1 to TRBJ1-5; 8 nucleotides match TRBD1. This CDR3 has 15 residues. Germline CDR1 is DFQATT and CDR2 is SNEGSKA (reference sequence). The V gene end was trimmed by 1 base and the J gene end by 8 bases; junction bases not matched to a gene: 10.

The rearrangement joins TRBV27 to TRBJ1-4, with TRBD1 as a possible D gene (6 bases). The CDR3 is 13 residues long. With 6 bases removed from V and 8 bases from J, the gap between germline ends came to 13 bases. Germline CDR1 and CDR2: MNHEY and SMNVEV (reference sequence). The CDR3 loop reads CASRGRGNEKLFF. CDR3 sequence (DNA): TGTGCCAGCAGGGGCAGGGGTAACGAAAAACTGTTTTTT.

This rearrangement joins TRBV7-9 to TRBJ2-7; TRBD1 agrees at 7 bases. Per the germline V gene, CDR1 is SEHNR and CDR2 is FQNEAQ (reference sequence). The CDR3 loop spans 15 amino acids. J gave up 1 base and V 5 bases, and 8 bases lay outside the gene matches. CDR3: CASSGGPGQSYEQYF. CDR3 bases: TGTGCCAGCAGCGGGGGACCGGGACAGTCCTACGAGCAGTACTTC.

CDR3 residues: CALGGGPNTEAFF. DNA for the CDR3: TGCGCTCTAGGTGGGGGGCCGAACACTGAAGCTTTCTTT. The rearrangement links TRBV10-2 to TRBJ1-1; D might be TRBD1 (6 bases). The germline V gene has CDR1 WSHSY and CDR2 SAAADI. CDR3 length equals 13 residues.

The CDR3 DNA reads TGTGCCAGCTCACCGTTACTAGCGAGGGCCTACGAGCAGTACTTC. This translates into CASSPLLARAYEQYF. The V gene is TRBV18, the J gene TRBJ2-7; 7 positions agree with TRBD2. Looked up from germline, CDR1 is KGHSH and CDR2 is LQKENI. This CDR3 region has 15 residues. With V trimmed by 3 bases and J by 2 bases, 7 bases remained unmatched. Filled out from reference TRBV18 and TRBJ2-7, the complete variable domain reads NAGVMQNPRHLVRRRGQEARLRCSPMKGHSHVYWYRQLPEEGLKFMVYLQKENIIDESGMPKERFSAEFPKEGPSILRIQQVVRGDSAAYFCASSPLLARAYEQYFGPGTRLTVT.

The J gene is TRBJ2-1, the V gene TRBV27, with TRBD2 identical over 10 bases. The length of the CDR3 is 15 residues. Germline CDR1 reads MNHEY; CDR2 reads SMNVEV (reference sequence). After removal of 7 bases from V and 3 bases from J, the junction contained 6 bases not matched to a gene. CDR3 amino acids: CASTQVAGGYNEQFF. The CDR3 bases are TGTGCCAGCACCCAAGTAGCGGGAGGCTACAATGAGCAGTTCTTC.

The CDR3 DNA sequence: TGCAGTGCTAGAGACCGGGACACTAATGAAAAACTGTTTTTT. Translated: CSARDRDTNEKLFF. The genes are TRBV20-1 and TRBJ1-4; D might be TRBD1 (5 bases). In germline, CDR1 is DFQATT, CDR2 SNEGSKA (reference sequence). Trimming left V 0 bases short and J 2 bases short, with 7 bases between. The CDR3 has 14 residues.

The rearrangement links TRBV21-1 to TRBJ2-6; the table's D call, TRBD1, was not checked against the DNA. TRBV21-1 is a pseudogene segment. This CDR3 region has 17 residues. The DNA of the CDR3 is TGTGCCAGCAGCAAGGCAGACGCAGGGTCTGGGGCCAACGTCCTGACTTTC. Translating gives CASSKADAGSGANVLTF.

CDR3 loop: CASGTLQGPKNIQYF. The CDR3 DNA reads as TGTGCCAGCGGCACCTTACAGGGGCCCAAAAACATTCAGTACTTC. The V and J genes are TRBV12-3 or TRBV12-4 and TRBJ2-4; 7 bases agree with TRBD1. The V segment lost 8 bases and the J segment 2 bases; nucleotides outside the gene matches: 9. The CDR3 loop spans 15 amino acids.

The V gene is TRBV27, the J gene TRBJ1-1; D is unclear. The germline V gene encodes CDR1 MNHEY and CDR2 SMNVEV (reference sequence). The CDR3 length is 13 residues. Trimming removed 3 bases at V and 5 bases at J, with 10 bases between. Here the CDR3 DNA reads TGTGCCAGCAGTTTCGGGAGTGTGACTGAAGCTTTCTTT. It is translated as CASSFGSVTEAFF.

V and J are TRBV7-2 and TRBJ2-7; 7 bases line up with TRBD2. Per the germline V gene, CDR1 is SGHTA and CDR2 is FQGNSA. V lost 5 bases and J lost 6; bases outside the gene matches: 13. This CDR3 is built from 15 residues. DNA for the CDR3: TGTGCCAGCAGCGCGTATAGCGGGCCCTCGGTCGAGCAGTACTTC. The encoded protein is CASSAYSGPSVEQYF.

V usage is TRBV28 and J usage is TRBJ2-1; 8 nucleotides line up with TRBD2. Germline loops: CDR1 MDHEN, CDR2 SYDVKM. The CDR3 is 16 amino acids. V trimming: 3 bases; J trimming: 0 bases; junction bases outside the gene matches: 4. The CDR3 is CASSFLTSDSYNEQFF. The CDR3 DNA sequence: TGTGCCAGCAGTTTTCTGACTAGCGACTCCTACAATGAGCAGTTCTTC.

The chain has TRBV2 and TRBJ1-1; 7 bases align to TRBD1. Looked up from germline, CDR1 is SNHLY and CDR2 is FYNNEI. The CDR3 sequence is 16 residues long. The trim removed 1 base at V and 10 bases at J, leaving 15 bases unmatched. The CDR3 here is CASSEGQGVHERAAFF. The CDR3 DNA reads TGTGCCAGCAGTGAAGGGCAGGGGGTCCACGAACGGGCAGCTTTCTTT.

CDR3 DNA: TGTGCCAGCAGCCTATACAATCAGCCCCAGCATTTT. Protein: CASSLYNQPQHF. The V gene is TRBV14, the J gene TRBJ1-5; D is unclear. The CDR3 is 12 amino acids. Looked up from germline, CDR1 is SGHDN and CDR2 is FVKESK. Trimming removed 4 bases from V and 3 bases from J, with 4 bases in between.

The genes are TRBV3-1 and TRBJ1-1; D is unresolved. CDR1 is LGHDT, CDR2 YNNKEL, per germline (reference sequence). The CDR3 spans 15 residues. Trimming pared 0 bases from V and 4 bases from J, leaving 12 bases between. The CDR3 DNA reads as TGTGCCAGCAGCCAAGAAAGTGGGTGGGGCACTGAAGCTTTCTTT. It codes for CASSQESGWGTEAFF.

This clonotype was seen a few times. The V gene is TRBV7-9, the J gene TRBJ2-5; D is possibly TRBD1 (6 bases). CDR1 SEHNR and CDR2 FQNEAQ come from the germline V gene (reference sequence). This CDR3 is 15 amino acids long. V lost 5 bases, J lost 10 bases, and 23 bases lay in between. CDR3 sequence: CASSPATGTERDQYF. The CDR3 DNA sequence: TGTGCCAGCAGCCCAGCCACAGGGACGGAGAGAGACCAGTACTTC.

J is TRBJ2-1 and V is TRBV24-1, with D unresolved. Germline V gene sequence: CDR1 KGHDR, CDR2 SFDVKD. Trimming took 9 bases from V and 8 from J, leaving 7 bases between them. CDR3 size: 10 residues. The CDR3 protein is CATGRHEQFF. DNA for the CDR3: TGTGCCACCGGGCGACATGAGCAGTTCTTC.

Concerning this clonotype: The junction departs from the called germline gene at one end, perhaps through a read error. The chain couples TRBV4-3 to TRBJ1-1; D may be TRBD1 (6 bases). CDR1 is LGHNA and CDR2 is YSLEER in the germline V gene. The CDR3 has 14 amino acids. In nucleotides, the CDR3 is TGCGCCAGCAGCCAAGATTCGGACAGCTGGGCAATCCGTTTT. Encoded protein: CASSQDSDSWAIRF.

The rearrangement links TRBV3-1 to TRBJ2-3, with 13 nucleotides matching TRBD2. The CDR3 is 16 residues long. With V trimmed by 1 base and J by 3 bases, 1 base remained unmatched. The germline V gene encodes CDR1 LGHDT and CDR2 YNNKEL (reference sequence). This chain's CDR3 is CASSQATSGRTDTQYF. The CDR3 nucleotides read TGTGCCAGCAGCCAAGCGACTAGCGGGAGGACAGATACGCAGTATTTT.

The V and J genes are TRBV29-1 and TRBJ1-2; 10 positions agree with TRBD1. Trimming cost V 7 bases and J 6 bases; bases outside gene matches: 8. Germline CDR1 SQVTM, CDR2 ANQGSEA. This CDR3 has 13 amino acids. Here the CDR3 DNA reads TGCAGCGGAGAGACAGGGGGCTTTGATGGCTACACCTTC. Residues: CSGETGGFDGYTF.